This T cell receptor beta chain was profiled in a study of T cell responses to AZD1222 COVID-19 vaccine. Method: immunoSEQ multiplex PCR; TCRdb's copy keeps in-frame clones and lacks some. The table has 100,000 to 150,000 clones, around 83% seen once. Study-level results: At baseline, seropositivity was found in only a handful of AZD1222 recipients. Reportedly, nearly half the spike-specific TCRs target unmutated variant regions.

CDR3 length: 15 amino acids. The V gene's germline CDR1 is MGHRA and CDR2 YSYEKL. Unmatched junction bases numbered 7, after V lost 1 base and J lost 5 bases. For this clone: Antigen: not known.

The receptor comes from an adult in good health. The sample consisted of peripheral blood, taken on day 0 of AZD1222 vaccination. The chain carries TRBV4-1 and TRBJ1-1; TRBD1 matches 7 bases. The CDR3 coding sequence is TGCGCCAGCAGCCAAGGGCAGGGGGGTATTACTGAAGCTTTCTTT. As protein: CASSQGQGGITEAFF.